The present entry profiles one T cell receptor (beta chain) with its context. The antigen is not known. This specimen belongs to a study of T cell responses to AZD1222 COVID-19 vaccine. Broader study findings: The donors showed a predominance of white British ancestry and of females, with possible underestimation of clonal diversity.

The protocol was immunoSEQ multiplex PCR, while the TCRdb copy is restricted to in-frame clones and leaves out a portion. Counted here are around 120,000 clones, about 90% occurring once; the ten biggest clones make up 2.5%. The sequenced sample was peripheral blood, obtained 28 days after the second AZD1222 dose. The TCR was taken from an adult who received the AZD1222 COVID-19 vaccine.

CDR3 sequence reads: CASSLGQNNQPQHF. The CDR3 DNA is TGTGCCAGCTCCCTAGGACAGAACAATCAGCCCCAGCATTTT. The chain carries TRBV18 and TRBJ1-5; weak D call: TRBD1 (6 bases). Trimming removed 6 bases from V and 3 bases from J, with 12 bases in between. The CDR3 is 14 amino acids. Germline assignment: CDR1 KGHSH and CDR2 LQKENI.